Following are 3 T cell receptor beta chains from one sample sequenced in a study of T cells after yellow fever vaccination. TCRdb re-derived calls from the 5' RACE reads in MiXCR, one entry per CDR3 protein. The sample records some 600,000 distinct CDR3 sequences, 9% to 15% being singletons. The specimen comprised PBMCs, sampled on the day of the yellow fever booster vaccination. These receptors were taken from a man aged 25 to 45 who received the YFV17D yellow fever vaccine.

This chain connects TRBV12-3 or TRBV12-4 to TRBJ2-1; D is ambiguous. The V end lost 2 bases, the J end lost 4 bases, and 6 bases lay between the germline ends. The CDR3 spans 13 residues. The CDR3 spells CASSLILYNEQFF. CDR3 in DNA: TGTGCCAGCAGTTTAATACTTTACAATGAGCAGTTCTTC.

This clonotype occurred a few times. The V call is TRBV6-2 or TRBV6-3, the J call TRBJ2-3, with D possibly matching TRBD1 (6 bases). Per germline, CDR1 MNHEY and CDR2 SVGEGT. The length of the CDR3 is 16 residues. Trimming pared 2 bases from V and 2 bases from J, leaving 14 bases between. CDR3 residues: CASSYGQFFSTDTQYF. The DNA of the CDR3 is TGTGCCAGCAGTTACGGACAGTTTTTCTCCACAGATACGCAGTATTTT.

This chain connects TRBV7-8 to TRBJ2-4; unclear D gene. The CDR3 has 11 residues. V dropped 2 bases and J dropped 6 bases, with 2 bases sitting between them. CDR1 is SGHVS and CDR2 is FQNEAQ in the germline V gene. In nucleotides, the CDR3 is TGTGCCAGCAGCTTATCAAACATTCAGTACTTC. Its translation: CASSLSNIQYF. The variable domain in full, with the rest retrieved from reference TRBV7-8 and TRBJ2-4, is GAGVSQSPRYKVAKRGQDVALRCDPISGHVSLFWYQQALGQGPEFLTYFQNEAQLDKSGLPSDRFFAERPEGSVSTLKIQRTQQEDSAVYLCASSLSNIQYFGAGTRLSVL.